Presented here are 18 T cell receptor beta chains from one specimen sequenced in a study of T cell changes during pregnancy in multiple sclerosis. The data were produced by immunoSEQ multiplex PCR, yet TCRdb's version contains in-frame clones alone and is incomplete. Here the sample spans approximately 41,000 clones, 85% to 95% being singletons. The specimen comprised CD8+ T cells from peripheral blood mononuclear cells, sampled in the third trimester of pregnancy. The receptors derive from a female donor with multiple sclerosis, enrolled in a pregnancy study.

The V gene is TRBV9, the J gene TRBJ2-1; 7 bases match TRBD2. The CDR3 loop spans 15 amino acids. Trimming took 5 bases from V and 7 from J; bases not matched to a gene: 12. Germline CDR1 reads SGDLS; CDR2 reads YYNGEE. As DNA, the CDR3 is TGTGCCAGCAGTTATGGGGCTAGCGGAGGAAATGAGCAGTTCTTC. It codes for CASSYGASGGNEQFF.

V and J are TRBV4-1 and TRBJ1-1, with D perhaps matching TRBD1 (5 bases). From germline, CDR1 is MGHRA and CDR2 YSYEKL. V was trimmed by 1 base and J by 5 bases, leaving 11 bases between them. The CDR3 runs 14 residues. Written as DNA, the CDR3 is TGCGCCAGCAGCCAAGGGAGGGGAGGAACTGAAGCTTTCTTT. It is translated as CASSQGRGGTEAFF.

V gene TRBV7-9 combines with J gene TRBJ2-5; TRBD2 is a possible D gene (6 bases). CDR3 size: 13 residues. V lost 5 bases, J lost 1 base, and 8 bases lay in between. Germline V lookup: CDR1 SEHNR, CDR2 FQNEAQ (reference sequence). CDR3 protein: CASSPSAQETQYF. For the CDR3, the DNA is TGTGCCAGCAGCCCTAGCGCCCAAGAGACCCAGTACTTC.

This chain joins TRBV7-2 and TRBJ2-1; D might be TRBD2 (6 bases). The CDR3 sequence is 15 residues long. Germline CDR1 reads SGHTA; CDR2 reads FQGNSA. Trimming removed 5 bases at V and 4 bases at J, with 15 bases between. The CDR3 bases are TGTGCCAGCAGCCGTGGCGGGGAGAGGTACAATGAGCAGTTCTTC. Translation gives CASSRGGERYNEQFF.

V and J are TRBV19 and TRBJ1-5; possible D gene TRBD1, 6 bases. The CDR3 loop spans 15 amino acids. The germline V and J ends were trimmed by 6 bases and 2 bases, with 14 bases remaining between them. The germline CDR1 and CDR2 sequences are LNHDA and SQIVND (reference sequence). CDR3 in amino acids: CASSYWAGGNQPQHF. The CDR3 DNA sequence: TGTGCCAGTAGCTACTGGGCAGGGGGCAATCAGCCCCAGCATTTT.

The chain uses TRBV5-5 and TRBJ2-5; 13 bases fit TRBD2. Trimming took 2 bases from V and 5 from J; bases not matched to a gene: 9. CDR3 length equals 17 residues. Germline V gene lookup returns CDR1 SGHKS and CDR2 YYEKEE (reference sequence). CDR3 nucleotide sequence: TGTGCCAGCAGCTTCCGACTAGCGGGAGGAATTTTGGAGACCCAGTACTTC. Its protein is CASSFRLAGGILETQYF.

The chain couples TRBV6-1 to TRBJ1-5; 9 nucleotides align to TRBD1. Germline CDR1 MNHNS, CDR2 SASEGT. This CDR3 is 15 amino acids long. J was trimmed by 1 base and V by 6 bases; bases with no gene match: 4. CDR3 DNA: TGTGCCAGCAGGACAGACAGGGGGAGCAATCAGCCCCAGCATTTT. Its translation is CASRTDRGSNQPQHF.

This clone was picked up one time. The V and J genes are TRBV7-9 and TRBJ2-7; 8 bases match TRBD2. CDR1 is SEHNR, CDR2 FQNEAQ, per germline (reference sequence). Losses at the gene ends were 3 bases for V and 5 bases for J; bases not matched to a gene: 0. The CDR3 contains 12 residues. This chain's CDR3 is CASSFGRDEQYF. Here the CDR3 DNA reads TGTGCCAGCAGCTTCGGGAGGGACGAGCAGTACTTC.

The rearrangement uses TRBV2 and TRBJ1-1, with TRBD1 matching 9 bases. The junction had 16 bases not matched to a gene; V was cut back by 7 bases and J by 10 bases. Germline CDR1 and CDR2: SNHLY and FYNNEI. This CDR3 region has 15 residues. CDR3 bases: TGTGCCAGCAAAACCGGGACAGGGAAAGGTCGAAGAGCTTTCTTT. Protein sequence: CASKTGTGKGRRAFF. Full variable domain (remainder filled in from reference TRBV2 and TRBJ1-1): EPEVTQTPSHQVTQMGQEVILRCVPISNHLYFYWYRQILGQKVEFLVSFYNNEISEKSEIFDDQFSVERPDGSNFTLKIRSTKLEDSAMYFCASKTGTGKGRRAFFGQGTRLTVV.

The CDR3: CASSGGGGSSYEQYF. The CDR3 DNA reads TGTGCCAGCAGTGGGGGTGGGGGGTCCTCCTACGAGCAGTACTTC. This chain connects TRBV6-6 to TRBJ2-7, with D perhaps matching TRBD2 (6 bases). The CDR3 spans 15 residues. With 5 bases removed from V and 0 bases from J, the gap between germline ends came to 14 bases. Germline CDR1 is MNHNY and CDR2 is SVGAGI (reference sequence).

The CDR3: CASSEGSGGNEQFF. CDR3 in DNA: TGTGCCAGCAGTGAGGGGAGTGGTGGCAATGAGCAGTTCTTC. The rearrangement joins TRBV25-1 to TRBJ2-1; D is possibly TRBD2 (5 bases). From germline, CDR1 is MGHDK and CDR2 SYGVNS. This CDR3 region has 14 residues. V lost 3 bases, J lost 6 bases, and 12 bases lay in between.

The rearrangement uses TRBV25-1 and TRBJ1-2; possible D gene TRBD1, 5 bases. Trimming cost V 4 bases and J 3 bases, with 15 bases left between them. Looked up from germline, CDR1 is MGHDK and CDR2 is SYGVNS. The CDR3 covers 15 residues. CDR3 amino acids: CASSAEKTDDYGYTF. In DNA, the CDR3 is TGTGCCAGCAGTGCCGAAAAGACAGACGACTATGGCTACACCTTC.

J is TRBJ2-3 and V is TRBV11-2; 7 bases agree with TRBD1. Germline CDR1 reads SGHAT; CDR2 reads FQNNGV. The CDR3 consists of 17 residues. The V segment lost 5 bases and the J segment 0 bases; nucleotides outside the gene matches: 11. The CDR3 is CASSLRTGQFSTDTQYF. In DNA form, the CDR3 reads TGTGCCAGCAGCCTTAGGACAGGCCAATTTAGCACAGATACGCAGTATTTT.

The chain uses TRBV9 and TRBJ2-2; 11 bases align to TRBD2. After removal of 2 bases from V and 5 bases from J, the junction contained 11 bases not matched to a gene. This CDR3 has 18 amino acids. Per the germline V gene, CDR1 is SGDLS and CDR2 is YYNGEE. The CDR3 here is CASSVHLSGRAVTGELFF. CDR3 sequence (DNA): TGTGCCAGCAGCGTCCATCTTAGCGGGAGGGCCGTGACCGGGGAGCTGTTTTTT.

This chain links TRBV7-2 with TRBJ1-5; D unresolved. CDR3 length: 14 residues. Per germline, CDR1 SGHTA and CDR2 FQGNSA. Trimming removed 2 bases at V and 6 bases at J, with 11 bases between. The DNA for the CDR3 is TGTGCCAGCAGCTTAACGAGGGTTGGTCAGCCCCAGCATTTT. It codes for CASSLTRVGQPQHF.

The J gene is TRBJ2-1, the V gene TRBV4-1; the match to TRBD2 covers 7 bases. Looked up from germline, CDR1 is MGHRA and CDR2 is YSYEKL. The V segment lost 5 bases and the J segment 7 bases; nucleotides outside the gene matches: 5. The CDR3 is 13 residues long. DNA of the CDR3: TGCGCCAGCAGCTTGGCACTAGCGAATGAGCAGTTCTTC. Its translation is CASSLALANEQFF.

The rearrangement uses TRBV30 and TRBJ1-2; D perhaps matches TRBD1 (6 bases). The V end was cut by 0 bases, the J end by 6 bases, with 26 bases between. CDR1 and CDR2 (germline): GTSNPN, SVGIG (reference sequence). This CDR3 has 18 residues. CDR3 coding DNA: TGTGCCTGGAGTGTATCCCGGGAGAAAGCTTCGGGGGGCGATGGCTACACCTTC. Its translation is CAWSVSREKASGGDGYTF. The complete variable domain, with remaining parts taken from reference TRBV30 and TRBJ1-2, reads SQTIHQWPATLVQPVGSPLSLECTVEGTSNPNLYWYRQAAGRGLQLLFYSVGIGQISSEVPQNLSASRPQDRQFILSSKKLLLSDSGFYLCAWSVSREKASGGDGYTFGSGTRLTVV.

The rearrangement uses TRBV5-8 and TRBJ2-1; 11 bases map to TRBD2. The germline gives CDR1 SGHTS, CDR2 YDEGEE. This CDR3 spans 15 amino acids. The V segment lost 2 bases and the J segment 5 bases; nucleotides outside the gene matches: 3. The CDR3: CASSFGTSGHNEQFF. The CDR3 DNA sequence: TGTGCCAGCAGCTTCGGGACTAGCGGACACAATGAGCAGTTCTTC.